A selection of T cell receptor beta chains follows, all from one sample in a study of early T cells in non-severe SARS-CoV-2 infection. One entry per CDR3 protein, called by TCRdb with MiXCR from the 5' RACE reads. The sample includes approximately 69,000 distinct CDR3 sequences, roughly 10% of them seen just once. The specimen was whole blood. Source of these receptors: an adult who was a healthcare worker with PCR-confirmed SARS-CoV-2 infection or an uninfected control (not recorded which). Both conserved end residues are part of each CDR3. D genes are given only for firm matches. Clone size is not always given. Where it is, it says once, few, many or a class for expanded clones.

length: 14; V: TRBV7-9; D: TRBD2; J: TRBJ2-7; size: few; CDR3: CASSEGLAGYEQYF; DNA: TGTGCCAGCAGCGAGGGACTAGCGGGCTACGAGCAGTACTTC
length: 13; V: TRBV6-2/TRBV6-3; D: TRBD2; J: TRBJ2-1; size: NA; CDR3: CASSSDYSGIQFF; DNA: TGTGCCAGCAGTTCCGACTATAGCGGGATTCAGTTCTTC
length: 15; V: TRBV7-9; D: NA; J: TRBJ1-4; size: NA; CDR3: CASSDIQRGNEKLFF; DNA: TGTGCCAGCAGCGACATTCAAAGGGGTAATGAAAAACTGTTTTTT
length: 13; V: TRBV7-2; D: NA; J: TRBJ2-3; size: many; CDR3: CASSLLSTDTQYF; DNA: TGTGCCAGCAGCCTCCTAAGCACAGATACGCAGTATTTT
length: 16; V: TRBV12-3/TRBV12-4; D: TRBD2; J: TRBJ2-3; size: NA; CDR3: CASTYGLAAWGYTQYF; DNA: TGTGCCAGCACCTACGGACTAGCGGCGTGGGGGTATACGCAGTATTTT
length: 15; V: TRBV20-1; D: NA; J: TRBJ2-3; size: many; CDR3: CSARVHSDSIDTQYF; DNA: TGCAGTGCTAGAGTTCATAGCGATTCTATAGATACGCAGTATTTT
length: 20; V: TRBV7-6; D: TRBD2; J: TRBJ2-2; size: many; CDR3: CASSGRTSGGAGSNTGELFF; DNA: TGTGCCAGCAGCGGACGGACTAGCGGGGGGGCCGGGTCGAACACCGGGGAGCTGTTTTTT
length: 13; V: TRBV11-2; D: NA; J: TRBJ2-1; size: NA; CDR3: CASSLDPFREQFF; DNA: TGTGCCAGCAGCTTAGATCCTTTTAGGGAGCAGTTCTTC
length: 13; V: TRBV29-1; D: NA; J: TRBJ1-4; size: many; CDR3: CSVLAATNEKLFF; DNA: TGCAGCGTCCTGGCTGCAACTAATGAAAAACTGTTTTTT
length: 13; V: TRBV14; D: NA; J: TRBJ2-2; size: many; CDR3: CASSRVSTGELFF; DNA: TGTGCCAGCAGCAGGGTGAGCACCGGGGAGCTGTTTTTT
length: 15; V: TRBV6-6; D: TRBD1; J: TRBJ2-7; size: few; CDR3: CASSYGGQGSYEQYF; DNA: TGTGCCAGCAGTTACGGGGGACAGGGGTCCTACGAGCAGTACTTC
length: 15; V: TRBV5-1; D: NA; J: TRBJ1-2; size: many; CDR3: CASSSAMTDNYGYTF; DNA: TGCGCCAGCAGCTCAGCCATGACAGACAACTATGGCTACACCTTC
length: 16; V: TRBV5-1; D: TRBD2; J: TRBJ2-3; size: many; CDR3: CASGPSGGPSTDTQYF; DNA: TGCGCCAGCGGACCCAGCGGGGGGCCTAGCACAGATACGCAGTATTTT
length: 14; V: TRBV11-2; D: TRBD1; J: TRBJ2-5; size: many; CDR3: CASSLGQGIETQYF; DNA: TGTGCCAGCAGCTTAGGACAGGGGATAGAGACCCAGTACTTC
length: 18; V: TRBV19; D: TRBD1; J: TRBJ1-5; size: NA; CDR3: CASSDWDRGRSASQPQHF; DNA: TGTGCCAGTAGTGATTGGGACAGGGGGCGATCTGCTTCTCAGCCCCAGCATTTT
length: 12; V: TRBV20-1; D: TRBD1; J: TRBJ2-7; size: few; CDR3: CSASQGANEQYF; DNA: TGCAGTGCTAGCCAGGGGGCGAACGAGCAGTACTTC
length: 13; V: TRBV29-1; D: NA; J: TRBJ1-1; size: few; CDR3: CSVPKEGNTEAFF; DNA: TGCAGCGTCCCAAAGGAGGGGAACACTGAAGCTTTCTTT
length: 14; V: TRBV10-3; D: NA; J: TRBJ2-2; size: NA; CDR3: CAISEASDTGELFF; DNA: TGTGCCATCAGTGAGGCGAGCGACACCGGGGAGCTGTTTTTT
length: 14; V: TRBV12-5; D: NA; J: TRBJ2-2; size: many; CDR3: CASGREPGTGELFF; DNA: TGTGCTAGTGGGAGGGAGCCCGGCACCGGGGAGCTGTTTTTT
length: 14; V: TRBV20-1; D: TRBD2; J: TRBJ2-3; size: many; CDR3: CSVYSGGAVDTQYF; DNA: TGCAGTGTTTATAGCGGGGGGGCCGTAGATACGCAGTATTTT
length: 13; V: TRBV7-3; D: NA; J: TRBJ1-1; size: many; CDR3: CASSWDGNTEAFF; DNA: TGTGCCAGCAGCTGGGACGGGAACACTGAAGCTTTCTTT
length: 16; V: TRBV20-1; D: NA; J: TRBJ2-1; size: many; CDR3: CSARGPPAGPYNEQFF; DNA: TGCAGTGCTAGAGGCCCCCCGGCGGGGCCTTACAATGAGCAGTTCTTC
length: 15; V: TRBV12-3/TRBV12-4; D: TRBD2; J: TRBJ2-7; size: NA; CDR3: CASSLEGTSNYEQYF; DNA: TGTGCCAGCAGTTTAGAAGGGACTAGCAACTACGAGCAGTACTTC
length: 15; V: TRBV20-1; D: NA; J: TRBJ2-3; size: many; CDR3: CSAPGRTISTDTQYF; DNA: TGCAGTGCTCCAGGAAGGACCATCAGCACAGATACGCAGTATTTT
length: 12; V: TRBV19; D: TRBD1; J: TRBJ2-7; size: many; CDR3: CASRQGAREQYF; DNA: TGTGCCAGCCGACAGGGGGCAAGGGAGCAGTACTTC
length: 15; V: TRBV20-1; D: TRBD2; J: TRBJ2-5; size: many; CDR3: CSAGRTSGRQETQYF; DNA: TGCAGTGCTGGCCGGACTAGCGGGCGCCAAGAGACCCAGTACTTC